Below are 12 T cell receptor beta chains sequenced from a single sample in a study of blood T cell repertoires in COVID-19 (dated by TCRdb to 2018 to 2020). The protocol used for the library was the immunoSEQ multiplex PCR assay. The source is immuneACCESS, and TCRdb retained only in-frame sequences with V and J called. Part of the clones is not carried over; for the studies checked, unresolved V genes explain less than half of this, and the remainder is unexplained. The sample table contains about 340,000 clones; only one count was recorded for around 87% of them. About 6% of the sample goes to the ten largest clones. Sample: peripheral blood. These receptors were collected from a woman aged 50 to 65 with COVID-19, enrolled during active disease.

The chain links TRBV30 to TRBJ2-1; the match to TRBD2 covers 11 bases. Germline loops: CDR1 GTSNPN, CDR2 SVGIG (reference sequence). Losses at the gene ends were 3 bases for V and 6 bases for J; bases not matched to a gene: 4. The CDR3 length is 14 residues. The CDR3 DNA reads as TGTGCCTGGAGACTAGCGGGAGCGCTCAATGAGCAGTTCTTC. This translates into CAWRLAGALNEQFF.

The V call is TRBV30, the J call TRBJ1-5; D possibly corresponds to TRBD1 (6 bases). With 1 base removed from V and 3 bases from J, the gap between germline ends came to 10 bases. Germline CDR1 is GTSNPN and CDR2 is SVGIG (reference sequence). The CDR3 is 14 residues long. CDR3: CAWSATGFNQPQHF. In DNA, the CDR3 is TGTGCCTGGAGTGCCACAGGGTTCAATCAGCCCCAGCATTTT.

The chain employs TRBV28 and TRBJ1-4, with 7 bases matching TRBD1. Germline assignment: CDR1 MDHEN and CDR2 SYDVKM. J was trimmed by 7 bases and V by 4 bases; bases with no gene match: 6. The CDR3 has 14 amino acids. CDR3 loop: CASSSGQWGEKLFF. The CDR3, as DNA: TGTGCCAGCAGTTCGGGACAGTGGGGTGAAAAACTGTTTTTT.

This chain joins TRBV27 and TRBJ2-7; D remains unclear. CDR1 is MNHEY and CDR2 is SMNVEV in the germline V gene (reference sequence). This CDR3 spans 14 amino acids. V dropped 0 bases and J dropped 3 bases, with 9 bases sitting between them. The CDR3 DNA reads TGTGCCAGCAGTTTATCGACAAACCGCTACGAGCAGTACTTC. This translates into CASSLSTNRYEQYF.

The chain recombines TRBV4-1 with TRBJ1-2; D possibly corresponds to TRBD1 (6 bases). Germline V gene data show CDR1 as MGHRA and CDR2 as YSYEKL. The V end was cut by 0 bases, the J end by 4 bases, with 9 bases between. The CDR3 runs 14 residues. The CDR3 DNA reads TGCGCCAGCAGCCAAGACAGGGGATTCTATGGCTACACCTTC. Encoded protein: CASSQDRGFYGYTF.

V gene TRBV19 combines with J gene TRBJ2-1; tentative D call: TRBD1 (6 bases). The germline V gene has CDR1 LNHDA and CDR2 SQIVND (reference sequence). V lost 1 base to trimming and J lost 5 bases, with 12 bases between them. The CDR3 is 15 residues long. CDR3 bases: TGTGCCAGTAGTATAGCAGGGGCAGGAGACAATGAGCAGTTCTTC. Translating it yields CASSIAGAGDNEQFF.

This clone was detected only once. This chain's CDR3 is CASSPYEGRAVDNEQYF. The CDR3 nucleotides are TGTGCCAGCAGCCCTTATGAAGGGAGGGCCGTCGACAACGAGCAGTACTTC. The rearrangement uses TRBV7-2 and TRBJ2-7, with TRBD2 matching over 7 bases. Germline loops: CDR1 SGHTA, CDR2 FQGNSA. Unmatched junction bases numbered 18, after V lost 5 bases and J lost 5 bases. The CDR3 is 17 residues long.

The rearrangement uses TRBV6-5 and TRBJ1-1; TRBD1 matches 9 bases. The CDR3 loop spans 15 amino acids. Losses at the gene ends were 4 bases for V and 5 bases for J; bases not matched to a gene: 8. Germline CDR1 is MNHEY and CDR2 is SVGAGI. CDR3 coding DNA: TGTGCCAGCAGTTTTGGAACAGGGGGCTGGACTGAAGCTTTCTTT. This gives the protein CASSFGTGGWTEAFF.

The genes are TRBV6-1 and TRBJ2-3; TRBD2 might be the D (6 bases). This CDR3 spans 14 amino acids. Trimming took 6 bases from V and 4 from J, leaving 14 bases between them. Germline assignment: CDR1 MNHNS and CDR2 SASEGT. The CDR3 coding sequence is TGTGCCAGCAGCGATCGGGACTCCTCAGATACGCAGTATTTT. It specifies CASSDRDSSDTQYF.

The chain employs TRBV30 and TRBJ2-2, with D tentatively TRBD2 (6 bases). CDR1 is GTSNPN and CDR2 is SVGIG in the germline V gene (reference sequence). Trimming removed 5 bases from V and 6 bases from J, with 10 bases in between. The CDR3 spans 12 residues. CDR3 loop: CAWSSGAGELFF. The CDR3 region has the DNA TGTGCCTGGTCGTCGGGAGCCGGGGAGCTGTTTTTT.

The chain joins TRBV27 to TRBJ1-2; TRBD1 might be the D (6 bases). Germline-derived CDR1 and CDR2 are MNHEY and SMNVEV (reference sequence). There are 13 residues in the CDR3. The V end was cut by 2 bases, the J end by 5 bases, with 9 bases between. CDR3 coding DNA: TGTGCCAGCAGTTTAAAGGGGGATTATGGCTACACCTTC. Translation gives CASSLKGDYGYTF.

This chain joins TRBV6-5 and TRBJ2-7, with a weak D call TRBD1 (6 bases). The CDR3 is 14 amino acids. Per germline, CDR1 MNHEY and CDR2 SVGAGI. The V end lost 7 bases, the J end lost 7 bases, and 20 bases lay between the germline ends. CDR3 nucleotide sequence: TGTGCCAGCAACCCTAAAACAGGGCCGGGGGAGCAGTACTTC. Protein sequence: CASNPKTGPGEQYF.